The 32 T cell receptor beta chains reported below all come from one sample, sequenced in a study of cytotoxic CD8 clonotypes in ibrutinib-treated CLL (dated by TCRdb to the early 2020s). The meaning of the sample's time point label: progressive disease on ibrutinib. The receptor library was made with the immunoSEQ multiplex PCR assay. As stored in TCRdb, this immuneACCESS dataset retains in-frame rearrangements with V and J assigned. A fraction of the clones does not appear; measured against another copy, unresolved V genes explain less than half of the discrepancy, and the remainder lacks a known reason. For this sample the table gives nearly 300,000 clones, of which approximately 79% were detected only once. Together, the top ten hold about 5.7% of the sample. The sequenced sample was PBMCs, obtained at disease progression, from a patient treated with ibrutinib. Receptors originate from a human donor with chronic lymphocytic leukemia.

The chain couples TRBV7-3 to TRBJ2-7; 7 bases align to TRBD2. The germline CDR1 and CDR2 sequences are SGHTA and FQGTGA. CDR3 length: 13 amino acids. V gave up 2 bases and J gave up 6 bases; unmatched junction bases: 4. CDR3 DNA sequence: TGTGCCAGCAGCTTAGGACTAGTTGGCGAGCAGTACTTC. Translated, it gives CASSLGLVGEQYF.

The sample holds one count of this clone. CDR3 loop: CASSNGLAGAYEQYF. Written as DNA, the CDR3 is TGTGCCAGCAGTAACGGATTGGCAGGGGCCTACGAGCAGTACTTC. The rearrangement links TRBV6-5 to TRBJ2-7, with D maybe TRBD1 (6 bases). This CDR3 region has 15 residues. Germline CDR1 reads MNHEY; CDR2 reads SVGAGI. Deletions cut 5 bases from V and 2 bases from J, with 16 bases between.

V usage is TRBV11-3 and J usage is TRBJ2-1, with D unclear. Germline CDR1 is SGHNT and CDR2 is YENEEA. The CDR3 contains 13 residues. V was pared by 3 bases and J by 11 bases, with 14 bases between. CDR3 sequence: CASSFRSEGQQFF. CDR3 DNA: TGTGCCAGCAGCTTCCGGAGCGAAGGGCAGCAGTTCTTC.

The gene calls are TRBV10-3 and TRBJ1-5, with D possibly matching TRBD1 (6 bases). Germline V gene sequence: CDR1 ENHRY, CDR2 SYGVKD. The CDR3 covers 13 residues. Trimming removed 8 bases at V and 7 bases at J, with 15 bases between. CDR3 nucleotides: TGTGCCATCGGTCAGGGGCCTGGACAGCCCCAGCATTTT. Protein sequence: CAIGQGPGQPQHF.

V is TRBV7-9 and J is TRBJ2-1; TRBD2 agrees at 8 bases. Germline V gives CDR1 SEHNR, CDR2 FQNEAQ (reference sequence). The J segment lost 3 bases and the V segment lost 5 bases, leaving 6 bases of the junction unmatched. This CDR3 region has 15 residues. CDR3 region: CASSRSGGHYNEQFF. The CDR3 nucleotides are TGTGCCAGCAGCCGAAGCGGGGGCCACTACAATGAGCAGTTCTTC.

This chain links TRBV25-1 with TRBJ2-5; D call uncertain. V was pared by 4 bases and J by 1 base, with 7 bases between. CDR1 is MGHDK, CDR2 SYGVNS, per germline. There are 13 residues in the CDR3. CDR3 DNA sequence: TGTGCCAGCAGTGTGCCGGTCCAAGAGACCCAGTACTTC. Its translation is CASSVPVQETQYF.

The chain employs TRBV2 and TRBJ1-2; 11 bases line up with TRBD1. The V gene end was trimmed by 7 bases and the J gene end by 3 bases; junction bases not matched to a gene: 7. Germline loops: CDR1 SNHLY, CDR2 FYNNEI. This CDR3 is built from 15 residues. The CDR3 nucleotides are TGTGCCAGCACGGCTGGGACAGGGGGATACTATGGCTACACCTTC. It translates to CASTAGTGGYYGYTF.

This rearrangement joins TRBV7-2 to TRBJ2-5; 8 positions agree with TRBD1. The V gene end was trimmed by 10 bases and the J gene end by 3 bases; junction bases not matched to a gene: 4. Germline V lookup: CDR1 SGHTA, CDR2 FQGNSA. This CDR3 is built from 12 residues. The CDR3 DNA sequence: TGTGCCACCCAGGGACAGGAAGAGACCCAGTACTTC. This codes for CATQGQEETQYF.

Here the CDR3 DNA reads TGCGCCAGCGTATCCGGGCCTAACTCTGGAAACACCATATATTTT. Its protein product is CASVSGPNSGNTIYF. This chain uses TRBV10-2 with TRBJ1-3; D not certain. CDR1 is WSHSY, CDR2 SAAADI, per germline. CDR3 length: 15 residues. Trimming stripped 8 bases from V and 0 bases from J, with 14 bases between.

The chain links TRBV20-1 to TRBJ1-3, with D unresolved. Germline lookup yields CDR1 DFQATT and CDR2 SNEGSKA (reference sequence). The germline V and J ends were trimmed by 6 bases and 11 bases, with 11 bases remaining between them. The CDR3 spans 10 residues. In DNA form, the CDR3 reads TGCAGTGCCCCCAGACTCCCCATATATTTT. It is translated as CSAPRLPIYF.

This chain connects TRBV7-6 to TRBJ2-5; 7 bases are shared with TRBD2. CDR3 size: 15 residues. The ends lost 1 base at V and 5 bases at J; junction bases unmatched: 7. Per germline, CDR1 SGHVS and CDR2 FNYEAQ. This CDR3 reads CASSLEAGRVETQYF. In DNA form, the CDR3 reads TGTGCCAGCAGCTTAGAAGCGGGAAGGGTGGAGACCCAGTACTTC.

With respect to this clone: The sample holds other DNA sequences that translate to the same CDR3. The chain uses TRBV9 and TRBJ2-1; a possible D gene is TRBD2 (7 bases). V was trimmed by 0 bases and J by 5 bases, leaving 12 bases between them. The CDR3 has 15 amino acids. Germline V lookup: CDR1 SGDLS, CDR2 YYNGEE. As DNA, the CDR3 is TGTGCCAGCAGCGTAGCCGGGGGGCCCAACAATGAGCAGTTCTTC. Its protein is CASSVAGGPNNEQFF.

This chain connects TRBV10-2 to TRBJ2-7; TRBD1 is a possible D gene (5 bases). Trimming shortened V by 5 bases and J by 2 bases, and 10 bases separated the two germline ends. Germline CDR1 reads WSHSY; CDR2 reads SAAADI. The CDR3 totals 13 residues. The CDR3 DNA follows: TGCGCCAGCAGTTCAGGGCTAGCCTACGAGCAGTACTTC. It specifies CASSSGLAYEQYF.

The V call is TRBV15, the J call TRBJ1-1; 7 bases match TRBD1. Germline CDR1 and CDR2: LNHNV and YYDKDF (reference sequence). This CDR3 has 14 amino acids. Trimming took 5 bases from V and 6 from J; bases not matched to a gene: 9. CDR3 DNA: TGTGCCACCAGCCTGCGTCAGGGGGGCCCTGAAGCTTTCTTT. Translating it yields CATSLRQGGPEAFF.

The chain recombines TRBV9 with TRBJ1-2, with 8 bases matching TRBD1. The CDR3 covers 14 residues. Trimming at V came to 3 bases and at J to 4 bases, leaving 5 bases not matched to a gene. CDR1 and CDR2 from the germline V gene are SGDLS and YYNGEE. The CDR3 loop reads CASSGAGGFYGYTF. Written as DNA, the CDR3 is TGTGCCAGCAGCGGGGCAGGGGGCTTCTATGGCTACACCTTC. Combining the CDR3 with reference TRBV9 and TRBJ1-2 gives the whole variable domain DSGVTQTPKHLITATGQRVTLRCSPRSGDLSVYWYQQSLDQGLQFLIQYYNGEERAKGNILERFSAQQFPDLHSELNLSSLELGDSALYFCASSGAGGFYGYTFGSGTRLTVV.

This chain links TRBV28 with TRBJ2-5; D unresolved. The CDR3 contains 12 residues. Trimming pared 7 bases from V and 7 bases from J, leaving 13 bases between. Germline V gene lookup returns CDR1 MDHEN and CDR2 SYDVKM. The DNA of the CDR3 is TGTGCCAGCACCTCACTCAGCCGGACCCAGTACTTC. Translation gives CASTSLSRTQYF.

The chain recombines TRBV6-5 with TRBJ2-1, with TRBD2 identical over 7 bases. Germline CDR1 reads MNHEY; CDR2 reads SVGAGI. The CDR3 runs 14 residues. Trimming removed 0 bases from V and 6 bases from J; junction bases left unmatched: 2. The CDR3 loop reads CASSYSSGGNEQFF. CDR3 nucleotides: TGTGCCAGCAGTTACTCATCGGGGGGCAATGAGCAGTTCTTC.

This chain joins TRBV27 and TRBJ2-2; D is unclear. V lost 6 bases to trimming and J lost 4 bases, with 15 bases between them. Germline V gene data show CDR1 as MNHEY and CDR2 as SMNVEV (reference sequence). This CDR3 is 15 amino acids long. CDR3: CASRVDLEFTGELFF. For the CDR3, the DNA is TGTGCCAGCAGAGTGGACCTTGAATTCACCGGGGAGCTGTTTTTT.

The chain recombines TRBV4-1 with TRBJ1-2; 7 positions match TRBD1. The germline V gene has CDR1 MGHRA and CDR2 YSYEKL. V trimming: 1 base; J trimming: 5 bases; junction bases outside the gene matches: 10. The length of the CDR3 is 16 residues. This CDR3 reads CASSQVPSGGLYGYTF. The CDR3 nucleotides read TGCGCCAGCAGCCAAGTCCCGTCAGGGGGTCTATATGGCTACACCTTC.

V gene TRBV29-1 combines with J gene TRBJ1-1; 8 bases match TRBD1. The CDR3 is 12 residues long. The V and J ends lost 5 bases and 5 bases, in that order; junction bases with no gene match: 4. CDR1 SQVTM and CDR2 ANQGSEA come from the germline V gene. The CDR3 sequence is CSVTGGRTEAFF. CDR3 nucleotides: TGCAGCGTTACAGGGGGAAGGACTGAAGCTTTCTTT.

The chain combines TRBV5-1 with TRBJ2-5, with a tentative D call TRBD1 (6 bases). Germline V CDR1 and CDR2: SGHRS, YFSETQ. With 4 bases removed from V and 3 bases from J, the gap between germline ends came to 10 bases. CDR3 length equals 13 residues. The CDR3 region has the DNA TGCGCCAGCAGCCCCGGACAGAAAGAGACCCAGTACTTC. Protein: CASSPGQKETQYF.

The chain recombines TRBV5-1 with TRBJ2-7; 7 bases agree with TRBD1. The CDR3 is made up of 14 amino acids. Germline-derived CDR1 and CDR2 are SGHRS and YFSETQ. The trim removed 5 bases at V and 2 bases at J, leaving 7 bases unmatched. CDR3 residues: CASSPTGDPYEQYF. CDR3 DNA sequence: TGCGCCAGCAGTCCCACAGGGGACCCCTACGAGCAGTACTTC.

The chain uses TRBV9 and TRBJ2-2; perhaps D is TRBD1 or TRBD2 (5 bases each). There are 18 residues in the CDR3. V was clipped by 2 bases and J by 4 bases, with 21 bases between them. Germline CDR1 is SGDLS and CDR2 is YYNGEE. This CDR3 reads CASSVPVGWGKGTGELFF. The CDR3 region has the DNA TGTGCCAGCAGCGTCCCAGTGGGTTGGGGGAAGGGCACCGGGGAGCTGTTTTTT.

The J gene is TRBJ2-7, the V gene TRBV25-1; maybe TRBD2 (5 bases). V lost 2 bases to trimming and J lost 5 bases, with 10 bases between them. The CDR3 consists of 13 residues. Germline assignment: CDR1 MGHDK and CDR2 SYGVNS. CDR3 amino acids: CASSEMWGDEQYF. The DNA of the CDR3 is TGTGCCAGCAGTGAAATGTGGGGAGACGAGCAGTACTTC.

The V and J genes are TRBV5-4 and TRBJ2-7; D may be TRBD1 (6 bases). Germline loops: CDR1 SGHNT, CDR2 YYREEE (reference sequence). Trimming took 4 bases from V and 5 from J, leaving 13 bases between them. The CDR3 runs to 13 residues. The CDR3 nucleotides read TGTGCCAGCAGCAGGTGGACAGTCGACGAGCAGTACTTC. This sequence encodes CASSRWTVDEQYF.

The chain joins TRBV6-1 to TRBJ2-3; weak D call: TRBD1 (7 bases). In germline, CDR1 is MNHNS, CDR2 SASEGT. Trimming stripped 6 bases from V and 3 bases from J, with 16 bases between. The CDR3 extends over 15 amino acids. CDR3 region: CASSAQGGWTDTQYF. CDR3 DNA: TGTGCCAGCAGCGCCCAGGGGGGTTGGACAGATACGCAGTATTTT.

V is TRBV18 and J is TRBJ2-3; TRBD2 matches at 9 bases. The germline V gene encodes CDR1 KGHSH and CDR2 LQKENI. This CDR3 comprises 15 residues. After removal of 6 bases from V and 4 bases from J, the junction contained 8 bases not matched to a gene. The chain's CDR3 is CASSPFGGRADTQYF. CDR3 DNA sequence: TGTGCCAGCTCGCCGTTTGGCGGGAGGGCAGATACGCAGTATTTT.

The rearrangement joins TRBV7-2 to TRBJ2-7, with D unresolved. The germline V and J ends were trimmed by 4 bases and 3 bases, with 16 bases remaining between them. From germline, CDR1 is SGHTA and CDR2 FQGNSA. The CDR3 runs 15 residues. CDR3 coding DNA: TGTGCCAGCAGCTCCTTCGGGCAGTCAAACTACGAGCAGTACTTC. It is translated as CASSSFGQSNYEQYF. Together with reference TRBV7-2 and TRBJ2-7, the CDR3 gives the full variable domain: GAGVSQSPSNKVTEKGKDVELRCDPISGHTALYWYRQSLGQGLEFLIYFQGNSAPDKSGLPSDRFSAERTGGSVSTLTIQRTQQEDSAVYLCASSSFGQSNYEQYFGPGTRLTVT.

This chain connects TRBV7-9 to TRBJ2-3; 8 positions match TRBD2. J lost 0 bases, V lost 5 bases, and 10 bases had no gene match. The CDR3 length is 17 residues. The germline CDR1 and CDR2 sequences are SEHNR and FQNEAQ (reference sequence). The CDR3 DNA sequence: TGTGCCAGCAGCGTGGGAACTTTAGCGGGGAGCACAGATACGCAGTATTTT. Translation: CASSVGTLAGSTDTQYF. The full variable domain, rest sourced from reference TRBV7-9 and TRBJ2-3, is DTGVSQNPRHKITKRGQNVTFRCDPISEHNRLYWYRQTLGQGPEFLTYFQNEAQLEKSRLLSDRFSAERPKGSFSTLEIQRTEQGDSAMYLCASSVGTLAGSTDTQYFGPGTRLTVL.

The CDR3 is CASSSVGLGLYEQYF. CDR3 in DNA: TGTGCCAGCAGCTCGGTGGGACTAGGGCTATACGAGCAGTACTTC. The chain recombines TRBV6-6 with TRBJ2-7; 8 bases map to TRBD2. CDR3 length equals 15 residues. From germline, CDR1 is MNHNY and CDR2 SVGAGI (reference sequence). J was trimmed by 4 bases and V by 6 bases; bases with no gene match: 11.

The chain links TRBV5-1 to TRBJ2-6; weak D call: TRBD1 (5 bases). Trimming shortened V by 0 bases and J by 0 bases, and 13 bases separated the two germline ends. Germline values: CDR1 SGHRS, CDR2 YFSETQ. CDR3 length: 18 residues. This CDR3 is CASSLAPGQASGANVLTF. The CDR3, as DNA: TGCGCCAGCAGCTTGGCCCCTGGACAAGCCTCTGGGGCCAACGTCCTGACTTTC.

This clone came up once. The V gene is TRBV4-3, the J gene TRBJ2-1, with no clear D. This CDR3 is built from 16 residues. The germline V and J ends were trimmed by 1 base and 4 bases, with 14 bases remaining between them. The germline V gene has CDR1 LGHNA and CDR2 YSLEER. CDR3 coding DNA: TGCGCCAGCAGCCAAGGTTGGAGTAACGGTTACAATGAGCAGTTCTTC. Its protein is CASSQGWSNGYNEQFF.